Each of the 4 T cell receptor beta chains below was sequenced from the same sample in a study of T cells in pancreatic ductal adenocarcinoma. The assay was immunoSEQ multiplex PCR, and TCRdb's table has in-frame clones only and misses some. The sample records around 31,000 clones, roughly 92% being singletons. The selected patients with pancreatic ductal adenocarcinoma had surgery but no neoadjuvant therapy. Sequenced input: PBMCs. The receptors were sampled from a human donor with pancreatic ductal adenocarcinoma.

This chain connects TRBV13 to TRBJ2-7; TRBD2 matches at 11 bases. With V trimmed by 4 bases and J by 5 bases, 7 bases remained unmatched. The CDR3 covers 15 residues. CDR1 is PRHDT, CDR2 FYEKMQ, per germline (reference sequence). CDR3 nucleotides: TGTGCCAGCAGCTACAGACTAGCGGGAAAAGACGAGCAGTACTTC. Protein sequence: CASSYRLAGKDEQYF.

V and J are TRBV28 and TRBJ2-6; D remains ambiguous. Germline assignment: CDR1 MDHEN and CDR2 SYDVKM. The V end was cut by 0 bases, the J end by 4 bases, with 7 bases between. This CDR3 is 15 amino acids long. This chain's CDR3 is CASSLWGAGANVLTF. The CDR3 DNA follows: TGTGCCAGCAGTTTATGGGGTGCCGGGGCCAACGTCCTGACTTTC. Filled out from reference TRBV28 and TRBJ2-6, the complete variable domain reads DVKVTQSSRYLVKRTGEKVFLECVQDMDHENMFWYRQDPGLGLRLIYFSYDVKMKEKGDIPEGYSVSREKKERFSLILESASTNQTSMYLCASSLWGAGANVLTFGAGSRLTVL.

The V gene is TRBV5-1, the J gene TRBJ2-3; 8 positions agree with TRBD2. CDR1 is SGHRS, CDR2 YFSETQ, per germline. V lost 1 base, J lost 6 bases, and 7 bases stayed unmatched. This CDR3 has 15 amino acids. CDR3 DNA sequence: TGCGCCAGCAGCTTGTCGAGCGGGAGTAGGGATACGCAGTATTTT. Translating gives CASSLSSGSRDTQYF.

This chain joins TRBV28 and TRBJ2-7, with a tentative D call TRBD2 (6 bases). This CDR3 region has 16 residues. The V gene's germline CDR1 is MDHEN and CDR2 SYDVKM. The germline V and J ends were trimmed by 7 bases and 0 bases, with 19 bases remaining between them. The CDR3 DNA reads TGTGCCAGCATCGGGATCTGGCGGGAAAGCTCCTACGAGCAGTACTTC. This translates into CASIGIWRESSYEQYF.